This note documents a single TCR beta chain sequence. Its target is unknown. This sample was included in a study of T-cell memory formation after mild COVID-19. Across the whole study: Largely, the TCR clusters proved donor specific.

Researchers used 5'RACE with constant-segment primers to make TCR alpha and TCR beta cDNA libraries that carry sample barcodes and UMIs. TCRdb re-derived calls from the 5' RACE reads in MiXCR, one entry per CDR3 protein. In the table there are about 350,000 distinct CDR3 sequences, around a fifth of which are singletons. CDR3 size: 15 residues. Trimming pared 2 bases from V and 9 bases from J, leaving 19 bases between. General study points: CD4+ bias marked clones expanding day 15 to 37, unlike balanced contracting clones. Among CD4+ contracting clones, most were CM and EM, and CD8+ ones EMRA.

This chain joins TRBV12-3 or TRBV12-4 and TRBJ1-1, with D unclear. The sequence came from a man aged 18 to 29 who had mild COVID-19 (a few samples of this study predate the infection). Cell type and time point are not known. Material for sequencing was PBMCs or a T cell subset sorted from them (not recorded which). The CDR3: CASSLRGVGPLQAFF. The CDR3 DNA follows: TGTGCCAGCAGTTTACGAGGAGTCGGGCCGCTCCAAGCTTTCTTT.